A selection of T cell receptor beta chains follows, all from one sample in a study of control samples from healthy donors and cancer patients. Sequencing was performed with immunoSEQ multiplex PCR; in TCRdb, only in-frame clones are kept and a portion is missing. There are roughly 49,000 clones in the sample; about 92% occur only once, and approximately 0.8% lies in the top ten. Sequenced: PBMCs. These TCRs come from a young man with colorectal cancer. Both conserved end residues are part of each CDR3. A D gene is named only where the DNA matches it firmly. Rows give clone size only sometimes, using once, few, many, or a class for an expanded clone.

cdr3_aa cdr3_nt j_call v_call d_call clone_size
CASSLLVPSNEQFF TGTGCCAGCAGCTTATTGGTCCCCTCCAATGAGCAGTTCTTC TRBJ2-1 TRBV11-2 - -
CASKIVGGSRTSYNEQFF TGCGCCAGCAAAATAGTCGGAGGGTCAAGGACATCCTACAATGAGCAGTTCTTC TRBJ2-1 TRBV10-2 - -
CASSQDNKEYYGYTF TGTGCCAGCAGCCAAGATAATAAGGAGTACTATGGCTACACCTTC TRBJ1-2 TRBV3-1/TRBV3-2 - -
CASSPFGEGGNSPLHF TGTGCCAGCAGCCCGTTCGGGGAGGGTGGGAATTCACCCCTCCACTTT TRBJ1-6 TRBV3-1/TRBV3-2 - -
CASDRVDYGYTF TGTGCCTCAGACAGGGTTGACTATGGCTACACCTTC TRBJ1-2 TRBV30 TRBD1 -
CASSLKQGARVYGYTF TGTGCCAGCAGCTTAAAACAGGGGGCACGGGTCTATGGCTACACCTTC TRBJ1-2 TRBV7-8 TRBD1 -
CASSEYRGGSPLHF TGTGCCAGCAGTGAATACAGGGGCGGCTCACCCCTCCACTTT TRBJ1-6 TRBV25-1 - once
CASSIGANVLTF TGTGCCAGTTCGATTGGGGCCAACGTCCTGACTTTC TRBJ2-6 TRBV3-1/TRBV3-2 - -
CASSLLRGTEAFF TGTGCCAGCAGCCTTCTTAGGGGGACTGAAGCTTTCTTT TRBJ1-1 TRBV11-3 - few
CSVADTLYGYTF TGCAGCGTTGCAGATACCCTCTATGGCTACACCTTC TRBJ1-2 TRBV29-1 - -
CASSLGSGEQFF TGTGCCAGCAGCTTAGGATCGGGGGAGCAGTTCTTC TRBJ2-1 TRBV11-3 - -
CASSLVRRTAFTNPGELFF TGTGCCAGCAGCTTAGTACGTAGGACAGCGTTTACTAACCCGGGGGAGCTGTTTTTT TRBJ2-2 TRBV11-2 - -
CASSVATGLAGVSNTGELFF TGTGCCAGCAGCGTAGCCACGGGGCTAGCGGGGGTCTCGAACACCGGGGAGCTGTTTTTT TRBJ2-2 TRBV9 TRBD2 -
CSVGLAGGNEQFF TGCAGCGTTGGACTAGCGGGGGGAAATGAGCAGTTCTTC TRBJ2-1 TRBV29-1 TRBD2 -
CASSSIQGRTEAFF TGTGCCAGCAGCTCGATACAGGGGAGGACTGAAGCTTTCTTT TRBJ1-1 TRBV11-2 TRBD1 -
CASSQGLEETQYF TGTGCCAGCTCACAGGGACTAGAAGAGACCCAGTACTTC TRBJ2-5 TRBV18 TRBD2 -
CATSSGAASYEQYF TGTGCCACCAGCTCCGGGGCAGCCTCCTACGAGCAGTACTTC TRBJ2-7 TRBV15 - -
CASSLYPLGDANEKLFF TGTGCCAGCAGCTTATACCCGTTGGGAGATGCTAATGAAAAACTGTTTTTT TRBJ1-4 TRBV11-2 - -
CASSSGATIYF TGTGCCAGCAGTTCAGGGGCCACCATATATTTT TRBJ1-3 TRBV12-3/TRBV12-4 - -
CASSRDSFSGANVLTF TGTGCCAGCAGCCGGGACAGTTTCTCTGGGGCCAACGTCCTGACTTTC TRBJ2-6 TRBV7-9 TRBD1 -
CASSGIAGGPDTQYF TGTGCCAGCAGCGGAATAGCGGGGGGGCCAGATACGCAGTATTTT TRBJ2-3 TRBV9 TRBD2 -
CASSIQGYAEAFF TGTGCCAGCAGTATCCAGGGTTACGCTGAAGCTTTCTTT TRBJ1-1 TRBV12-3/TRBV12-4 - -
CASSRGGDGYTF TGTGCCAGCAGTAGGGGGGGGGATGGCTACACCTTC TRBJ1-2 TRBV6-5 - -
CATSREGSNQPQHF TGTGCCACCAGCCGGGAGGGGAGCAATCAGCCCCAGCATTTT TRBJ1-5 TRBV24-1 - -
CAWNSNIRQGWETQYF TGTGCCTGGAACAGCAATATTCGGCAGGGCTGGGAGACCCAGTACTTC TRBJ2-5 TRBV30 - -